This TCR beta chain was identified in a study of control samples from healthy donors and cancer patients. Assay used: immunoSEQ multiplex PCR; TCRdb lists only in-frame clones, some missing. This repertoire shows 200,000 to 250,000 clones, around 94% found once; its top ten account for approximately 1.5%. The V gene's germline CDR1 is SGHTA and CDR2 FQGNSA. This CDR3 is 16 amino acids long. V dropped 3 bases and J dropped 4 bases, with 15 bases sitting between them. The TCR comes from a man aged 45-65 years in good health. The sample comprised blood. The chain joins TRBV7-2 to TRBJ2-2; D gene uncertain. CDR3 coding DNA: TGTGCCAGCAGCTTGCAATACGGAATGCCCACCGGGGAGCTGTTTTTT. This codes for CASSLQYGMPTGELFF.